One sample yielded the 16 T cell receptor beta chains listed below, sequenced in a study of T cells in Graves' hyperthyroidism and ophthalmopathy (dated by TCRdb to between 2018 and 2021). The library was made by multiplex PCR. Sequencing was carried out with an Illumina HiSeq 2000. TCR beta CDR3 regions were amplified from RNA transcripts. For the first round of RT-PCR on the TCR CDR3, the HTBI primer set was used together with the Qiagen OneStep RT-PCR kit. TCRdb trimmed the raw reads at Q25, called clones with MiXCR and kept productive beta chains. Each CDR3 protein gets just one entry, which takes the most common genes and DNA from the rows behind it. This sample has a few hundred thousand distinct CDR3 sequences in its table, and 14% of those were observed once. The ten biggest clones cover roughly 13% of the sample. What was sequenced was blood. The receptor set was obtained from a woman in her forties with Graves' hyperthyroidism.

Ten or more counts support this clonotype. The chain has TRBV7-2 and TRBJ2-1, with D unresolved. The CDR3 runs 13 residues. Trimming took 5 bases from V and 6 from J, leaving 11 bases between them. Germline values: CDR1 SGHTA, CDR2 FQGNSA. DNA for the CDR3: TGTGCCAGCAGCCCCGGACCGCTCAATGAGCAGTTCTTC. Protein: CASSPGPLNEQFF. The whole variable domain, filled in from reference TRBV7-2 and TRBJ2-1, reads GAGVSQSPSNKVTEKGKDVELRCDPISGHTALYWYRQSLGQGLEFLIYFQGNSAPDKSGLPSDRFSAERTGGSVSTLTIQRTQQEDSAVYLCASSPGPLNEQFFGPGTRLTVL.

This clonotype was observed many times. This chain uses TRBV4-2 with TRBJ2-7; D ambiguous. The CDR3 is 13 residues long. Germline lookup yields CDR1 LGHNA and CDR2 YNFKEQ. Trimming cost V 0 bases and J 4 bases, with 7 bases left between them. CDR3 sequence (DNA): TGTGCCAGCAGCCAAGATTCCCGGTACGAGCAGTACTTC. It yields the protein CASSQDSRYEQYF.

V and J are TRBV20-1 and TRBJ2-7; 9 nucleotides match TRBD1. V shed 1 base, J shed 3 bases, and the junction held 4 bases outside the gene matches. This CDR3 has 14 residues. Germline loops: CDR1 DFQATT, CDR2 SNEGSKA (reference sequence). CDR3 protein: CSARAGTGIYEQYF. In DNA, the CDR3 is TGCAGTGCTAGAGCCGGGACAGGGATCTACGAGCAGTACTTC.

The genes are TRBV9 and TRBJ2-3; D could derive from TRBD1 or TRBD2 (6 bases each). Per germline, CDR1 SGDLS and CDR2 YYNGEE. The CDR3 spans 15 residues. The germline V and J ends were trimmed by 4 bases and 2 bases, with 14 bases remaining between them. CDR3 sequence: CASSRGTFYTDTQYF. CDR3 coding DNA: TGTGCCAGCAGCAGGGGGACTTTCTACACAGATACGCAGTATTTT.

This clonotype was detected a few times. V and J are TRBV6-1 and TRBJ1-1, with D perhaps TRBD1 (5 bases). The V and J ends lost 6 bases and 6 bases respectively, with 17 bases between them. This CDR3 has 14 amino acids. CDR1 is MNHNS and CDR2 is SASEGT in the germline V gene. This CDR3 is CASSPAHRGAEAFF. In DNA form, the CDR3 reads TGTGCCAGCAGCCCGGCCCATAGGGGAGCTGAAGCTTTCTTT.

The chain joins TRBV25-1 to TRBJ2-1; D unclear. V lost 1 base, J lost 6 bases, and 22 bases lay in between. The V gene's germline CDR1 is MGHDK and CDR2 SYGVNS. The CDR3 has 18 residues. The CDR3, as DNA: TGTGCCAGCAGTGAATTTATGGGTAGGCCAGGCCCCCCCAATGAGCAGTTCTTC. Its protein product is CASSEFMGRPGPPNEQFF.

This clonotype was seen repeatedly, ten times or more. V is TRBV11-2 and J is TRBJ1-5, with a tentative D call TRBD1 (5 bases). From germline, CDR1 is SGHAT and CDR2 FQNNGV. Trimming took 0 bases from V and 4 from J, leaving 10 bases between them. This CDR3 region has 15 residues. The CDR3 DNA follows: TGTGCCAGCAGCTTAGAGGTGACAGAGAATCAGCCCCAGCATTTT. It codes for CASSLEVTENQPQHF.

Ten or more counts support this clonotype. The chain's CDR3 is CASSPQAQGSAGELFF. In DNA, the CDR3 is TGTGCCAGCAGCCCACAAGCTCAGGGTTCGGCCGGGGAGCTGTTTTTT. J is TRBJ2-2 and V is TRBV9; D may be TRBD1 (5 bases). Deletions cut 4 bases from V and 6 bases from J, with 19 bases between. Germline assignment: CDR1 SGDLS and CDR2 YYNGEE. The CDR3 consists of 16 residues.

This clonotype has a count of ten or more. The chain links TRBV12-3 or TRBV12-4 to TRBJ1-3, with D possibly TRBD1 on 6 matching bases. The length of the CDR3 is 15 residues. Trimming shortened V by 5 bases and J by 5 bases, and 16 bases separated the two germline ends. CDR3 sequence (DNA): TGTGCCAGCAGTCGCGAGACAGGAACGCGAAACACCATATATTTT. It codes for CASSRETGTRNTIYF.

As to this clonotype: A read error may explain this, as a much larger clone is one base away. The CDR3 DNA follows: TGTGTCAGCGGCACCCGAGGGACCCAGTACTTC. Residues: CVSGTRGTQYF. The chain recombines TRBV11-3 with TRBJ2-5; a possible D gene is TRBD2 (5 bases). Germline assignment: CDR1 SGHNT and CDR2 YENEEA. CDR3 length: 11 residues.

In its sample, this clonotype was seen many times. The J gene is TRBJ2-1, the V gene TRBV18, with D possibly matching TRBD2 (6 bases). This CDR3 is 13 amino acids long. V lost 0 bases and J 15 bases, leaving 15 bases between the germline ends. Germline values: CDR1 KGHSH, CDR2 LQKENI. The CDR3 loop reads CASSPPGDSGLFF. CDR3 in DNA: TGTGCCAGCTCACCACCCGGGGACTCCGGGCTGTTCTTC.

This clonotype has a count of ten or more. V and J are TRBV7-8 and TRBJ2-2; D is uncertain. V lost 7 bases to trimming and J lost 6 bases, with 27 bases between them. CDR1 and CDR2 (germline): SGHVS, FQNEAQ. This CDR3 is 18 amino acids long. The DNA for the CDR3 is TGTGCCAGCACCGAAATAAGTCTAGATATTCTACCGCCCGGGGAGCTGTTTTTT. Translating gives CASTEISLDILPPGELFF.

This clonotype was counted a few times. The chain links TRBV15 to TRBJ2-1; maybe TRBD1 (9 bases). The germline V gene encodes CDR1 LNHNV and CDR2 YYDKDF (reference sequence). Trimming took 0 bases from V and 10 from J, leaving 31 bases between them. The CDR3 has 20 amino acids. The CDR3 here is CATSREGTGLAGSDGREQFF. DNA of the CDR3: TGTGCCACCAGCAGAGAGGGGACAGGGTTAGCGGGGAGCGACGGGCGGGAGCAGTTCTTC. Supplemented by reference TRBV15 and TRBJ2-1, the full variable domain reads DAMVIQNPRYQVTQFGKPVTLSCSQTLNHNVMYWYQQKSSQAPKLLFHYYDKDFNNEADTPDNFQSRRPNTSFCFLDIRSPGLGDTAMYLCATSREGTGLAGSDGREQFFGPGTRLTVL.

The sample holds many counts of this clonotype. The J gene is TRBJ1-2, the V gene TRBV7-9; TRBD1 agrees at 10 bases. Per germline, CDR1 SEHNR and CDR2 FQNEAQ (reference sequence). The J segment lost 3 bases and the V segment lost 4 bases, leaving 5 bases of the junction unmatched. The CDR3 loop spans 15 amino acids. The CDR3 DNA is TGTGCCAGCAGCTCCGGGACAGGGGTGGACTATGGCTACACCTTC. This sequence encodes CASSSGTGVDYGYTF.

This clonotype was seen at least ten times. The V and J genes are TRBV28 and TRBJ2-6, with D hard to call. Per germline, CDR1 MDHEN and CDR2 SYDVKM. The CDR3 has 15 residues. The V gene lost 3 bases and the J gene lost 1 base, with 7 bases spanning the gap. The CDR3 coding sequence is TGTGCCAGCAGTTTGCGTGTGTCTGGGGCCAACGTCCTGACTTTC. Amino acid sequence: CASSLRVSGANVLTF.

About this clonotype: The final CDR3 position lacks the conserved phenylalanine or tryptophan, pointing to a likely read error. The chain joins TRBV6-2 or TRBV6-3 to TRBJ2-7; D not resolved. Germline CDR1 MNHEY, CDR2 SVGEGT. This CDR3 contains 11 residues. The V gene lost 10 bases and the J gene lost 4 bases, with 11 bases spanning the gap. Here the CDR3 DNA reads TGTGCCACCTTTACAGCTTACGAGCAGTACTCC. It is translated as CATFTAYEQYS.